This record concerns one T cell receptor (beta chain) sequence. The antigen remains unidentified. These data are taken from a study of cytomegalovirus exposure and HLA in healthy donors. Overall study findings and caveats: Earlier findings revealed that most TCR beta V segments proved productive either about 87% or about 30% of the time. A later analysis associated some 16,000 TCR beta sequences with HLA alleles at a 0.05 false discovery rate.

The PCR contained 60 Vbeta and 13 Jbeta primers. Measured with immunoSEQ multiplex PCR; TCRdb has only the in-frame clones, and not every one. Recorded for this sample: about 47,000 clones. Regarding donors, all were healthy bone marrow donors. Unrecorded immune exposure was likely among donors, who were nominally healthy when sampled. Input material: PBMCs. This TCR was sampled from a male donor in good health and CMV-seronegative.

CDR3 sequence: CASSPLDRAEQFF. CDR3 nucleotides: TGTGCCAGCTCACCACTGGACAGGGCAGAGCAGTTCTTC. The chain recombines TRBV18 with TRBJ2-1, with 8 bases matching TRBD1. This CDR3 region has 13 residues. CDR1 is KGHSH and CDR2 is LQKENI in the germline V gene. V lost 1 base, J lost 10 bases, and 3 bases stayed unmatched.